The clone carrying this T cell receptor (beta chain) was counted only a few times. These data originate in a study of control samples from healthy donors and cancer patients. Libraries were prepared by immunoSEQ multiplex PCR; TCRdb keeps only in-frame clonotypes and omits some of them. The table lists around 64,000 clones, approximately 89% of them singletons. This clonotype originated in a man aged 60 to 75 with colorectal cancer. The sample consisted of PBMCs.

The CDR3 region is CASSLDQGGPDTQYF. The CDR3 DNA sequence: TGTGCCAGCAGCTTAGATCAGGGGGGCCCAGATACGCAGTATTTT. The V gene is TRBV7-3, the J gene TRBJ2-3; a weak D match, TRBD1 (7 bases). This CDR3 region has 15 residues. Trimming cost V 2 bases and J 4 bases, with 13 bases left between them. The V gene's germline CDR1 is SGHTA and CDR2 FQGTGA.